The 6 T cell receptor beta chains below come from one sample, sequenced in a study of blood T cell repertoires in COVID-19. Method: immunoSEQ multiplex PCR; TCRdb's copy keeps in-frame clones and lacks some. In the table there are some 15,000 clones, roughly 80% of which are singletons. Sequenced: peripheral blood. All receptors come from a woman aged 70-85 years with active COVID-19.

This clone was counted a few times. The gene calls are TRBV19 and TRBJ1-6, with D tentatively TRBD1 (6 bases). This CDR3 region has 15 residues. Deletions cut 5 bases from V and 5 bases from J, with 13 bases between. CDR1 and CDR2 from the germline V gene are LNHDA and SQIVND (reference sequence). CDR3 coding DNA: TGTGCCAGTAGTCTACGACAGGAGGATAATTCACCCCTCCACTTT. Its translation is CASSLRQEDNSPLHF.

V gene TRBV5-1 combines with J gene TRBJ2-2; unclear D gene. Trimming shortened V by 1 base and J by 4 bases, and 8 bases separated the two germline ends. Germline V gene data show CDR1 as SGHRS and CDR2 as YFSETQ. This CDR3 spans 14 amino acids. In DNA, the CDR3 is TGCGCCAGCAGCTTGTCAAGCACCACCGGGGAGCTGTTTTTT. The encoded protein is CASSLSSTTGELFF. Together with reference TRBV5-1 and TRBJ2-2, the CDR3 gives the full variable domain: KAGVTQTPRYLIKTRGQQVTLSCSPISGHRSVSWYQQTPGQGLQFLFEYFSETQRNKGNFPGRFSGRQFSNSRSEMNVSTLELGDSALYLCASSLSSTTGELFFGEGSRLTVL.

This clone came up a few times. J is TRBJ2-5 and V is TRBV9; D is perhaps TRBD2 (6 bases). The CDR3 loop spans 15 amino acids. Trimming shortened V by 0 bases and J by 4 bases, and 13 bases separated the two germline ends. Germline lookup yields CDR1 SGDLS and CDR2 YYNGEE. CDR3 sequence: CASSVGNGRGETQYF. The DNA for the CDR3 is TGTGCCAGCAGCGTAGGAAACGGGAGAGGAGAGACCCAGTACTTC.

The V and J genes are TRBV7-2 and TRBJ2-6; 16 nucleotides align to TRBD2. Per the germline V gene, CDR1 is SGHTA and CDR2 is FQGNSA. The V and J ends lost 5 bases and 2 bases, in that order; junction bases with no gene match: 6. The CDR3 consists of 19 residues. CDR3: CASSPGGTSGRAGANVLTF. The CDR3 nucleotides are TGTGCCAGCAGCCCTGGGGGGACTAGCGGGAGGGCTGGGGCCAACGTCCTGACTTTC.

The rearrangement uses TRBV9 and TRBJ2-2, with 8 nucleotides matching TRBD2. The CDR3 length is 16 residues. Germline lookup yields CDR1 SGDLS and CDR2 YYNGEE. Trimming removed 4 bases from V and 1 base from J; junction bases left unmatched: 6. CDR3: CASSLLAGGNTGELFF. The CDR3 region has the DNA TGTGCCAGCAGCCTGCTCGCGGGAGGGAACACCGGGGAGCTGTTTTTT.

This sequence joins TRBV14 and TRBJ2-2, with TRBD1 matching over 8 bases. J gave up 9 bases and V 8 bases, and 11 bases lay outside the gene matches. The CDR3 is 14 amino acids. Looked up from germline, CDR1 is SGHDN and CDR2 is FVKESK. The CDR3 region has the DNA TGTGCCAGCCAAGGGACAGGCCCCTCGCGGGAGCTGTTTTTT. This translates into CASQGTGPSRELFF. The full variable domain, with the rest looked up from reference TRBV14 and TRBJ2-2, is EAGVTQFPSHSVIEKGQTVTLRCDPISGHDNLYWYRRVMGKEIKFLLHFVKESKQDESGMPNNRFLAERTGGTYSTLKVQPAELEDSGVYFCASQGTGPSRELFFGEGSRLTVL.